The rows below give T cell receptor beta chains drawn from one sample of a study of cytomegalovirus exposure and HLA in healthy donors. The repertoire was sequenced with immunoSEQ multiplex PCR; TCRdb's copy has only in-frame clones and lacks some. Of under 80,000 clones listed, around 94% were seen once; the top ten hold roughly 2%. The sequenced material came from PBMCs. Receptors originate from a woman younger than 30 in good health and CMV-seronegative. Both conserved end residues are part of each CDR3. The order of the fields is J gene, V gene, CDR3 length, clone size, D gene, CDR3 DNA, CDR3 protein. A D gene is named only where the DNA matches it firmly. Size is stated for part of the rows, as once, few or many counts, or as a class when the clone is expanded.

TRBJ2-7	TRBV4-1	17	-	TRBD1	TGCGCCAGCAGCCAAGATTGGCGGACAGGGTACGTCGACGAGCAGTACTTC	CASSQDWRTGYVDEQYF
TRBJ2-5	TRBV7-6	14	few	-	TGTGCCAGCAGCCATCAGGGATCGGGAGAGACCCAGTACTTC	CASSHQGSGETQYF
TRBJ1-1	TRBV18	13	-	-	TGTGCCAGCTCACCTTCCAGGGACACTGAAGCTTTCTTT	CASSPSRDTEAFF
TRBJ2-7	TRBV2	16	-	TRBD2	TGTGCCAGCAGTGAGGGTAGGGGACTAGCGATCTACGAGCAGTACTTC	CASSEGRGLAIYEQYF
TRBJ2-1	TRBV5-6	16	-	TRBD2	TGTGCCAGCAGCTTGGTTTTACTAGCGGGAGTCAATGAGCAGTTCTTC	CASSLVLLAGVNEQFF
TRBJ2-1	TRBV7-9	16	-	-	TGTGCCAGCAGCTCCCGACTTGGTCTCGGCTTCGATGAGCAGTTCTTC	CASSSRLGLGFDEQFF
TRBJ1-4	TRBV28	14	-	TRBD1	TGTGCCAGCAGTCCCAGGGACAGGGGCGAAAAACTGTTTTTT	CASSPRDRGEKLFF
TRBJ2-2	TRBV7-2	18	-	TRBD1	TGTGCCAGCAGCGGCAGAACTCCGGGACAGGGGGCAGCCGGGGAGCTGTTTTTT	CASSGRTPGQGAAGELFF
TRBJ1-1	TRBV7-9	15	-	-	TGTGCCAGCAGCGCTTCAGGGGCGGGTGGCACTGAAGCTTTCTTT	CASSASGAGGTEAFF
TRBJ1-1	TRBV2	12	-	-	TGTGCCAGCAGTGTTCGGAGCCCTGAAGCTTTCTTT	CASSVRSPEAFF
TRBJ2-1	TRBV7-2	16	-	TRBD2	TGTGCCAGCAGCCCCACTAGCGGGGGGACCTACAATGAGCAGTTCTTC	CASSPTSGGTYNEQFF
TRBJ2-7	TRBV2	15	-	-	TGTGCCAGCAGTGAGCGGGCTAGCGAACCCTACGAGCAGTACTTC	CASSERASEPYEQYF
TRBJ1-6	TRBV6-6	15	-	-	TGTGCCAGCAGTTACGGGGGGGTGGGTAATTCACCCCTCCACTTT	CASSYGGVGNSPLHF
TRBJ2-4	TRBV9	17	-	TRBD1	TGTGCCAGCAGCGTAGGAGTGACAGGGGGTTCTGTAAACATTCAGTACTTC	CASSVGVTGGSVNIQYF
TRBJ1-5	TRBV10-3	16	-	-	TGTGCCATCAGTGAGTCGCAGGGAGGAGGAAGTCAGCCCCAGCATTTT	CAISESQGGGSQPQHF
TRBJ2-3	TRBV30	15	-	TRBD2	TGTGCCTGGAGTGTACCAGCGGGGGGGGGAAATACGCAGTATTTT	CAWSVPAGGGNTQYF
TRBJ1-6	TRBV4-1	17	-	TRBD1	TGCGCCAGCAGCCAAGATGGACAGGGCTCCTATAATTCACCCCTCCACTTT	CASSQDGQGSYNSPLHF
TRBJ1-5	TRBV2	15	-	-	TGTGCCAGCAGTGAAACTAGGGTCTCCAATCAGCCCCAGCATTTT	CASSETRVSNQPQHF
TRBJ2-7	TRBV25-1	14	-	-	TGTGCCAGCAGCAGTGGCCGAGGGGGGGACGAGCAGTACTTC	CASSSGRGGDEQYF
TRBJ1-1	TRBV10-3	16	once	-	TGTGCCATCAGTGAGTCGGGCGGGGGTCAGAACACTGAAGCTTTCTTT	CAISESGGGQNTEAFF
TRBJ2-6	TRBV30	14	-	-	TGTGCCTGGAGTTGGGGGCTCGGGGCCAACGTCCTGACTTTC	CAWSWGLGANVLTF
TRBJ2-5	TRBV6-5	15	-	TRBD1	TGTGCCAGCAGTCAGGGACAGGGGGAGATAGAGACCCAGTACTTC	CASSQGQGEIETQYF
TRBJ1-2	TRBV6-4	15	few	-	TGTGCCAGCAGTCCCACCCCCGGGGGAAACTATGGCTACACCTTC	CASSPTPGGNYGYTF
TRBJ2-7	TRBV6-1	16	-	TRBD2	TGTGCCAGCAGTGAACCGACTAGCGGGAGCTTCTACGAGCAGTACTTC	CASSEPTSGSFYEQYF
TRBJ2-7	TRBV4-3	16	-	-	TGCGCCAGCAGCCAAGCCCTAGCGGACAGCTCCTACGAGCAGTACTTC	CASSQALADSSYEQYF
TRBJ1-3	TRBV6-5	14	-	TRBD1	TGTGCCAGCAGCCTACAGGGGGGTGGAAACACCATATATTTT	CASSLQGGGNTIYF
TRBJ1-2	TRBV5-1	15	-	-	TGCGCCAGCAGCTCAAACCTAGGGGGTGGAGGAGGCTACACCTTC	CASSSNLGGGGGYTF
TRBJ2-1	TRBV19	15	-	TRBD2	TGTGCCAGTAGTATCTTAGCGGGAGGGTGGAATGAGCAGTTCTTC	CASSILAGGWNEQFF
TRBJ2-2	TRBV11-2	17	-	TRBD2	TGTGCCAGCAGCCCTACTACGGGACTAGCCTTCACCGGGGAGCTGTTTTTT	CASSPTTGLAFTGELFF
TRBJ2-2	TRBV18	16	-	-	TGTGCCAGCTCACCTCCCGACATCGGAACCACCGGGGAGCTGTTTTTT	CASSPPDIGTTGELFF
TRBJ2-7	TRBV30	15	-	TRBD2	TGTGCCTGGAGAGGAGAGGAGCGGGGGGGCCACGAGCAGTACTTC	CAWRGEERGGHEQYF
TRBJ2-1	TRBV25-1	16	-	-	TGTGCCAGCAGTGAAGTTGTAGGATCGGGATTTGATGAGCAGTTCTTC	CASSEVVGSGFDEQFF
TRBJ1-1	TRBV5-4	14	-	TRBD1	TGTGCCAGCAGCTTAACAGGGGGCAAGACTGAAGCTTTCTTT	CASSLTGGKTEAFF
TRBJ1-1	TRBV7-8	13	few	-	TGTGCCAGCAGCTCCCAGGGGAGTACTGAAGCTTTCTTT	CASSSQGSTEAFF
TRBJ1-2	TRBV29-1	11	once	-	TGCAGCGTTGGGACAGCATATGAGAGCACCTTC	CSVGTAYESTF
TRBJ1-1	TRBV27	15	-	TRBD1	TGTGCCAGCAGTTACCTACCGACAGGGTCGACTGAAGCTTTCTTT	CASSYLPTGSTEAFF
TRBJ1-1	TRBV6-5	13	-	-	TGTGCCAGCAGTCCGGCGGGGGGCACTGAAGCTTTCTTT	CASSPAGGTEAFF
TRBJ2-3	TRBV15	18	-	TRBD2	TGTGCCACCAGCAGAACTAGACTAGCGGGCAGCAGCACAGATACGCAGTATTTT	CATSRTRLAGSSTDTQYF
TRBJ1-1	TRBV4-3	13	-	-	TGCGCCAGCAGCCAAGACGAGGGCACTGAAGCTTTCTTT	CASSQDEGTEAFF
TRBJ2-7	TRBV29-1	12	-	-	TGCAGCGCCAGACAGACCCCCTACGAGCAGTACTTC	CSARQTPYEQYF
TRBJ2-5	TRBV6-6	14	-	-	TGTGCCAGCACCCAACCAACCACTGTAGAGACCCAGTACTTC	CASTQPTTVETQYF
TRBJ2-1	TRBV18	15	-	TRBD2	TGTGCCAGCTCACCAATACTAGCGGGAGAGGATGAGCAGTTCTTC	CASSPILAGEDEQFF
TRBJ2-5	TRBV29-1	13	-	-	TGCAGCGCTCTCTCACGGGTCCAAGAGACCCAGTACTTC	CSALSRVQETQYF
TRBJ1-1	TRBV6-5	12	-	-	TGTGCCAGCAGTTCGCCAGGTACTGAAGCTTTCTTT	CASSSPGTEAFF
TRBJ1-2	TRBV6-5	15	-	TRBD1	TGTGCCAGCAGTTACCAAGGGACAGGTTCTTATGGCTACACCTTC	CASSYQGTGSYGYTF
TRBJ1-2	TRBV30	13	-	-	TGTGCCTGGAGTGCGACAGGAAACTATGGCTACACCTTC	CAWSATGNYGYTF
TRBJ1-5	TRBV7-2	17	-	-	TGTGCCAGCAGCTTACACCCCCAGGGAACTAGCAATCAGCCCCAGCATTTT	CASSLHPQGTSNQPQHF
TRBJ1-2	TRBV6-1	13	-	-	TGTGCCAGCAGTGATTCAGCGGGCTATGGCTACACCTTC	CASSDSAGYGYTF
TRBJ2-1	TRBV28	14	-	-	TGTGCCAGCAGTTTAGATACAGGGTGGAATGAGCAGTTCTTC	CASSLDTGWNEQFF
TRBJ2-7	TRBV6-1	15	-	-	TGTGCCAGCGGTGTAATCCTGGCAAACTCCTACGAGCAGTACTTC	CASGVILANSYEQYF
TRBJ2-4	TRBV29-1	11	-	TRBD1	TGCAGCGTCATGGACAGGGAGCCTCAGTACTTC	CSVMDREPQYF
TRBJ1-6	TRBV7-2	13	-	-	TGTGCCAGCAGCTCAGCAGGGAGCTCACCCCTCCACTTT	CASSSAGSSPLHF
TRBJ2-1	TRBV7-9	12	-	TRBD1	TGTGCCAGCAGCCAGGGACAGGGGGGCGAGTTCTTC	CASSQGQGGEFF